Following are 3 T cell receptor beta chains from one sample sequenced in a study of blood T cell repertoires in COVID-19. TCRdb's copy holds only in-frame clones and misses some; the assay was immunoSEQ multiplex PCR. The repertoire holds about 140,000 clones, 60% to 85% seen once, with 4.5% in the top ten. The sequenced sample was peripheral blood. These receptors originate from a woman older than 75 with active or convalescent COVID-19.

The CDR3 is CAWSVRGGPGGNTIYF. The CDR3 region has the DNA TGTGCCTGGAGTGTACGGGGGGGCCCAGGTGGAAACACCATATATTTT. The J gene is TRBJ1-3, the V gene TRBV30; D may be TRBD1 (6 bases). V lost 0 bases and J 3 bases, leaving 15 bases between the germline ends. This CDR3 contains 16 residues. Germline-derived CDR1 and CDR2 are GTSNPN and SVGIG (reference sequence). Looking up the rest from reference TRBV30 and TRBJ1-3 gives the full variable domain: SQTIHQWPATLVQPVGSPLSLECTVEGTSNPNLYWYRQAAGRGLQLLFYSVGIGQISSEVPQNLSASRPQDRQFILSSKKLLLSDSGFYLCAWSVRGGPGGNTIYFGEGSWLTVV.

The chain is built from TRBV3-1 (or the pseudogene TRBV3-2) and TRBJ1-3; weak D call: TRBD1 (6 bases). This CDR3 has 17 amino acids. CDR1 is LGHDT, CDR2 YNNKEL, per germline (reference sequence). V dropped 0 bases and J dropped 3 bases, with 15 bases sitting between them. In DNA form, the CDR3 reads TGTGCCAGCAGCCAAGACCCCAGGGGCGCGTATGGAAACACCATATATTTT. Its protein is CASSQDPRGAYGNTIYF.

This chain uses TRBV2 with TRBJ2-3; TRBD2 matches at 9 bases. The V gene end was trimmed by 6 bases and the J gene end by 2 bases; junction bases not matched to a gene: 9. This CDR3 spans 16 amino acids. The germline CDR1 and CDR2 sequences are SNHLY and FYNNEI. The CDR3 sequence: CASRISSGGNTDTQYF. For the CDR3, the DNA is TGTGCCAGCAGAATTTCCAGCGGGGGGAACACAGATACGCAGTATTTT.